One and the same sample provided the 17 T cell receptor beta chains below, sequenced in a study of control samples from healthy donors and cancer patients. Method: immunoSEQ multiplex PCR; TCRdb's copy keeps in-frame clones and lacks some. The table records roughly 150,000 clones, approximately 86% of them present only once. The sample comprised blood. These receptors all come from a man younger than 35 in good health.

The J gene is TRBJ1-2, the V gene TRBV19, with 7 bases fitting TRBD1. The V gene's germline CDR1 is LNHDA and CDR2 SQIVND (reference sequence). The V segment lost 7 bases and the J segment 4 bases; nucleotides outside the gene matches: 15. The CDR3 consists of 16 residues. The CDR3 DNA reads TGTGCCAGTACCCCGGCCAGGGGGAAGCGGAGCTATGGCTACACCTTC. Protein: CASTPARGKRSYGYTF.

The V and J genes are TRBV5-5 and TRBJ2-7; tentatively, D is TRBD1 (6 bases). With 2 bases removed from V and 3 bases from J, the gap between germline ends came to 12 bases. The CDR3 runs to 14 residues. The germline V gene encodes CDR1 SGHKS and CDR2 YYEKEE (reference sequence). The CDR3 spells CASSFQGSIYEQYF. Here the CDR3 DNA reads TGTGCCAGCAGCTTTCAGGGGTCAATCTACGAGCAGTACTTC.

J is TRBJ1-5 and V is TRBV29-1, with D possibly being TRBD1 (5 bases). CDR3 size: 12 residues. Trimming left V 4 bases short and J 7 bases short, with 11 bases between. CDR1 SQVTM and CDR2 ANQGSEA come from the germline V gene. The CDR3 loop reads CSVGEGRQPQHF. The CDR3 DNA follows: TGCAGCGTTGGAGAGGGACGACAGCCCCAGCATTTT.

The chain has TRBV7-9 and TRBJ2-1; the match to TRBD1 covers 9 bases. The CDR3 covers 14 residues. J gave up 7 bases and V 5 bases, and 6 bases lay outside the gene matches. Germline V gene lookup returns CDR1 SEHNR and CDR2 FQNEAQ (reference sequence). The CDR3: CASSPRDRVNEQFF. In nucleotides, the CDR3 is TGTGCCAGCAGCCCCCGGGACAGGGTAAATGAGCAGTTCTTC.

V gene TRBV7-6 combines with J gene TRBJ2-1; D may be TRBD2 (5 bases). CDR3 size: 13 residues. Trimming took off 1 base at V and 5 bases at J, with 6 bases between the two ends. The germline V gene encodes CDR1 SGHVS and CDR2 FNYEAQ. For the CDR3, the DNA is TGTGCCAGCAGCTTAGACGGGAACAATGAGCAGTTCTTC. Its translation: CASSLDGNNEQFF.

The chain uses TRBV24-1 and TRBJ2-1, with D possibly TRBD2 on 6 matching bases. Trimming shortened V by 5 bases and J by 6 bases, and 19 bases separated the two germline ends. Germline loops: CDR1 KGHDR, CDR2 SFDVKD. CDR3 length equals 16 residues. CDR3 in amino acids: CATSVGGSGRGNEQFF. The CDR3 region has the DNA TGTGCCACCAGTGTGGGGGGATCGGGACGAGGCAATGAGCAGTTCTTC.

The chain couples TRBV7-9 to TRBJ2-7; 11 bases align to TRBD2. V was clipped by 3 bases and J by 0 bases; unmatched bases: 10. The CDR3 sequence is 18 residues long. Germline values: CDR1 SEHNR, CDR2 FQNEAQ (reference sequence). CDR3 loop: CASSFPRPGLAVSYEQYF. The CDR3 nucleotides are TGTGCCAGCAGCTTCCCGCGCCCGGGACTAGCGGTCTCCTACGAGCAGTACTTC.

For the CDR3, the DNA is TGTGCCAGCACGAGACAGGGATCTGGGGCCAACGTCCTGACTTTC. Protein product: CASTRQGSGANVLTF. The chain is built from TRBV2 and TRBJ2-6; 7 positions match TRBD1. The CDR3 consists of 15 residues. CDR1 is SNHLY, CDR2 FYNNEI, per germline. With V trimmed by 7 bases and J by 1 base, 4 bases remained unmatched.

Notes on this clone: At one boundary the junction diverges from the germline segment, which might be a read error. This chain joins TRBV6-6 and TRBJ1-1; D may be TRBD1 (6 bases). The CDR3 has 13 residues. The germline CDR1 and CDR2 sequences are MNHNY and SVGAGI (reference sequence). The CDR3 spells CASRPDYRVMGLF. The CDR3 coding sequence is TGTGCCAGCAGACCCGACTACAGGGTCATGGGTCTCTTT.

The CDR3 DNA reads as TGCGCCAGCAGCGTTGGCCAGTACTTGCAAGAGACCCAGTACTTC. Amino acid sequence: CASSVGQYLQETQYF. The chain couples TRBV5-1 to TRBJ2-5; D ambiguous. This CDR3 contains 15 residues. CDR1 and CDR2 from the germline V gene are SGHRS and YFSETQ. Trimming stripped 4 bases from V and 2 bases from J, with 15 bases between.

J is TRBJ1-4 and V is TRBV7-9; D perhaps matches TRBD1 (5 bases). Germline CDR1 reads SEHNR; CDR2 reads FQNEAQ (reference sequence). CDR3 length: 15 amino acids. Between the trimmed V and J ends, which lost 5 bases and 3 bases, there was a span of 13 bases. This CDR3 is CASSPPGRANEKLFF. The CDR3 bases are TGTGCCAGCAGCCCTCCGGGCAGGGCTAATGAAAAACTGTTTTTT.

V usage is TRBV6-1 and J usage is TRBJ1-4, with 8 nucleotides matching TRBD1. Germline CDR1 MNHNS, CDR2 SASEGT. The junction had 4 bases not matched to a gene; V was cut back by 3 bases and J by 7 bases. This CDR3 has 14 amino acids. CDR3 DNA sequence: TGTGCCAGCAGTGAGCAGGGGGCGAGTGAAAAACTGTTTTTT. Its translation: CASSEQGASEKLFF.

This clone is a singleton in its sample. CDR3 coding DNA: TGTGCCAGCAGCTTGTCCGGGGAGGGGACGCAGTATTTT. Amino acids: CASSLSGEGTQYF. This sequence joins TRBV5-6 and TRBJ2-3; 7 bases are a match to TRBD2. Germline CDR1 is SGHDT and CDR2 is YYEEEE. The CDR3 has 13 amino acids. Losses at the gene ends were 1 base for V and 9 bases for J; bases not matched to a gene: 5.

This rearrangement joins TRBV2 to TRBJ1-4; D may be TRBD1 (6 bases). Germline CDR1 and CDR2: SNHLY and FYNNEI. The V gene lost 8 bases and the J gene lost 5 bases, with 12 bases spanning the gap. This CDR3 is built from 13 residues. The CDR3 nucleotides are TGTGCCAGCCGGCGCCAGGGGAATGAAAAACTGTTTTTT. This sequence encodes CASRRQGNEKLFF.

J is TRBJ2-5 and V is TRBV7-2, with 9 bases identical to TRBD2. Trimming took 3 bases from V and 5 from J; bases not matched to a gene: 7. The CDR3 totals 15 residues. The germline gives CDR1 SGHTA, CDR2 FQGNSA. CDR3 in amino acids: CASSFQSSGAETQYF. The CDR3 DNA reads as TGTGCCAGCAGCTTTCAGTCTAGCGGGGCGGAGACCCAGTACTTC.

The chain joins TRBV6-5 to TRBJ1-5; tentative D call: TRBD1 (5 bases). Trimming removed 5 bases at V and 0 bases at J, with 11 bases between. In germline, CDR1 is MNHEY, CDR2 SVGAGI. This CDR3 region has 15 residues. CDR3 loop: CASSPGTVSNQPQHF. CDR3 DNA sequence: TGTGCCAGCAGTCCCGGGACGGTTAGCAATCAGCCCCAGCATTTT.

The V call is TRBV25-1, the J call TRBJ1-1; D remains unclear. Germline V gene sequence: CDR1 MGHDK, CDR2 SYGVNS. The V and J ends lost 4 bases and 4 bases respectively, with 7 bases between them. This CDR3 has 12 residues. The DNA for the CDR3 is TGTGCCAGCAGTGTGGGGTCCACTGAAGCTTTCTTT. It encodes CASSVGSTEAFF.